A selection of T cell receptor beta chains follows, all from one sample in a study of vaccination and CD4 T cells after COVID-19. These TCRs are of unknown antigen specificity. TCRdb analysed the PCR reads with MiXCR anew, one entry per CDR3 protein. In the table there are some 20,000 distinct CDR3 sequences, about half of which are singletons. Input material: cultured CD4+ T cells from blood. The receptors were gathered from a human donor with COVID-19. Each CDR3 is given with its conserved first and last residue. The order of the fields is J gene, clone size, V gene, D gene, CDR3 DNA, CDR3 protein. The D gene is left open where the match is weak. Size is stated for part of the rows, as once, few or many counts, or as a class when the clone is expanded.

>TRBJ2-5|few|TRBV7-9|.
TGTGCCAGCAGCTTATCGGGACTTCAAGAGACCCAGTACTTC
CASSLSGLQETQYF
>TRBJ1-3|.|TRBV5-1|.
TGCGCCAGCAGACCCGACAGACCCTCTGGAAACACCATATATTTT
CASRPDRPSGNTIYF
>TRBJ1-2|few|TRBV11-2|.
TGTGCCAGCAGCTTAAATGGCAGGGGCTCCTCTGGCTACACCTTC
CASSLNGRGSSGYTF
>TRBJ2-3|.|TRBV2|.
TGTGCCAGCAGTGACGGACTAATCACAGATACGCAGTATTTT
CASSDGLITDTQYF
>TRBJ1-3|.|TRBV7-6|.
TGTGCCAGCAGCTTAGCACCGGGCAGATACTCTGGAAACACCATATATTTT
CASSLAPGRYSGNTIYF
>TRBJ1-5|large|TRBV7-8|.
TGTGCCAGCAGCTTCGACAGCCCATTTAATCAGCCCCAGCATTTT
CASSFDSPFNQPQHF
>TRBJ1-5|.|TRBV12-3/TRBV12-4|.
TGTGCCAGCAGTTTGAAGCAGGGTAATCAGCCCCAGCATTTT
CASSLKQGNQPQHF
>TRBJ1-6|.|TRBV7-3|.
TGTGCCAGCAGCTTAAGCCCGAGCGGGGGAAATTCACCCCTCCACTTT
CASSLSPSGGNSPLHF
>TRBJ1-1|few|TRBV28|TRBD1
TGTGCCAGCAGTTTAGGTCGGGGAGACAGGGAGGACACTGAAGCTTTCTTT
CASSLGRGDREDTEAFF
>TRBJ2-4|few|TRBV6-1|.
TGTGCCAGCAGTGAGTCCAGCCAAGGGATTCAGTACTTC
CASSESSQGIQYF
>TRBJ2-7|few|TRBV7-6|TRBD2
TGTGCCAGCAGCCCACTCACTAGCGGATCCTACGAGCAGTACTTC
CASSPLTSGSYEQYF
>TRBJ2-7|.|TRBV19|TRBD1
TGTGCCAGTAGTCCGAGACAGGGGATCCACGAGCAGTACTTC
CASSPRQGIHEQYF
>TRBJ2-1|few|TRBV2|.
TGTGCCAGCAGTGGCGCAGACAATGAGCAGTTCTTC
CASSGADNEQFF
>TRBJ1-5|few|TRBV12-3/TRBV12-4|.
TGTGCCAGCAGTTTAGGACCGGTGGCCCGGCTAGGGCCCCAGCATTTT
CASSLGPVARLGPQHF
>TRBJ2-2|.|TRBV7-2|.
TGTGCCAGCAGCGCGACTCCGAACACCGGGGAGCTGTTTTTT
CASSATPNTGELFF
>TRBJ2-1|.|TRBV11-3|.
TGTGCCAGCAGCCCGGGGACCGGCAATGAGCAGTTCTTC
CASSPGTGNEQFF
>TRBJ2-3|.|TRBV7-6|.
TGTGCCAGCAGCTCTTGGGGGGGCTCAGATACGCAGTATTTT
CASSSWGGSDTQYF
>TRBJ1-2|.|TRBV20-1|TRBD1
TGCAGTGCTCAACCGCGACAGGGGGCAGGAGCAGGCTACACCTTC
CSAQPRQGAGAGYTF
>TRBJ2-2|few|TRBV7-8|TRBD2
TGTGCCAGCAGCCCACCTTTGCGGGGGGCGAACACCGGGGAGCTGTTTTTT
CASSPPLRGANTGELFF
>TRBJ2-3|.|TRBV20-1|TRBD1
TGCAGTGCTAGAGTGCCGGGGACAGGGGGCACAGATACGCAGTATTTT
CSARVPGTGGTDTQYF
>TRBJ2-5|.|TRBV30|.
TGTGCCTGGATTCTGGGCCAAGGGACCCAGTACTTC
CAWILGQGTQYF
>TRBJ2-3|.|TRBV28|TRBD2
TGTGCCAGCTCCGGGGGGGGGTCCGCAGATACGCAGTATTTT
CASSGGGSADTQYF
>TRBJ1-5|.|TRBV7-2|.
TGTGCCAGCAGCTTAAGTACGGGGCGGGATCAGCCCCAGCATTTT
CASSLSTGRDQPQHF
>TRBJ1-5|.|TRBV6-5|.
TGTGCCAGCAGTTACTCAGCTGGCAATCAGCCCCAGCATTTT
CASSYSAGNQPQHF
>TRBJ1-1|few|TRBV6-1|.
TGTGCCAGCAGTAAATCAGAGAACACTGAAGCTTTCTTT
CASSKSENTEAFF
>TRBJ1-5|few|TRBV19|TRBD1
TGTGCCAGCACTACAGACCCGACAGGGGGAAATCAGCCCCAGCATTTT
CASTTDPTGGNQPQHF
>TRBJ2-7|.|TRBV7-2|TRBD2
TGTGCCAGCAGGAGTAGCGGGGGGGCGTACGAGCAGTACTTC
CASRSSGGAYEQYF
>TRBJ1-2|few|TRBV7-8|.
TGTGCCAGCAGCTTCCGGGATTATGGCTACACCTTC
CASSFRDYGYTF
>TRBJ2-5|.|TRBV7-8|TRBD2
TGTGCCAGCAGCCCCCGACTAGCGGGGGCCCAAGAGACCCAGTACTTC
CASSPRLAGAQETQYF
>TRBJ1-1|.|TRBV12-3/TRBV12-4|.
TGTGCCAGCAGCCCACAGGGTCGAGGGACTGAAGCTTTCTTT
CASSPQGRGTEAFF
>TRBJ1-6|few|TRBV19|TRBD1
TGTGCCAGTAGTAACAGGGGGATTGCACCCCTCCACTTT
CASSNRGIAPLHF
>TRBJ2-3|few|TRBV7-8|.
TGTGCCAGCAGCCCAAATGAGGTCGATACGCAGTATTTT
CASSPNEVDTQYF
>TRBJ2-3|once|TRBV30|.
TGTGCCTGGGGGGGTGGCACAGATACGCAGTATTTT
CAWGGGTDTQYF
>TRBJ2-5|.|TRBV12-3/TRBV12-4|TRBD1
TGTGCCAGCAGTTTGGCAGGGGGATCGTGGACCCAGTACTTC
CASSLAGGSWTQYF
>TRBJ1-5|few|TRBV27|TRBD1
TGTGCCAGCAGGCCGGGACAGATAAGCAATCAGCCCCAGCATTTT
CASRPGQISNQPQHF
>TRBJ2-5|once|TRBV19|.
TGTGCCAGTAGCACCACCGGGGCAGGGCCGGGGACCCAGTACTTC
CASSTTGAGPGTQYF
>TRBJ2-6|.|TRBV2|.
TGTGCCAGCAGTGCCCGGCATTCTGGGGCCAACGTCCTGACTTTC
CASSARHSGANVLTF